Below, 30 T cell receptor beta chains from the same sample are listed, as sequenced in a study of post-analysis software for immune sequencing data. Study-level findings and limits: Comparison of patients with controls showed five or six TRBV segments more frequent in patients, TRBV5-6, TRBV5-1 and TRBV20-1 among them.

The authors incorporated unique molecular identifiers into the TCR beta cDNA libraries. Each CDR3 protein is one row after TCRdb ran MiXCR on the PCR reads. Here the sample spans 150,000 to 200,000 distinct CDR3 sequences, around 30% being singletons. Their target antigens are unknown. Specimen: blood. The origin of the receptors is a girl aged 5-17 years with multiple sclerosis.

This rearrangement joins TRBV28 to TRBJ1-3; D might be TRBD1 (6 bases). Germline CDR1 and CDR2: MDHEN and SYDVKM. This CDR3 has 15 amino acids. The V end lost 4 bases, the J end lost 2 bases, and 12 bases lay between the germline ends. The CDR3 protein is CASSSITGTGNTIYF. CDR3 in DNA: TGTGCCAGCAGTTCCATTACAGGGACTGGAAACACCATATATTTT.

This clonotype has more than one count but fewer than ten. The chain employs TRBV18 and TRBJ2-1; TRBD1 matches at 7 bases. The V segment lost 4 bases and the J segment 10 bases; nucleotides outside the gene matches: 7. The CDR3 runs 13 residues. From germline, CDR1 is KGHSH and CDR2 LQKENI. The DNA of the CDR3 is TGTGCCAGCTCACTAGGAGACAGGGACGAGCAGTTCTTC. Its translation: CASSLGDRDEQFF. The variable domain in full, with the rest retrieved from reference TRBV18 and TRBJ2-1, is NAGVMQNPRHLVRRRGQEARLRCSPMKGHSHVYWYRQLPEEGLKFMVYLQKENIIDESGMPKERFSAEFPKEGPSILRIQQVVRGDSAAYFCASSLGDRDEQFFGPGTRLTVL.

This chain joins TRBV25-1 and TRBJ2-2, with 10 positions matching TRBD2. Germline V gene sequence: CDR1 MGHDK, CDR2 SYGVNS. The CDR3 extends over 16 amino acids. V gave up 5 bases and J gave up 0 bases; unmatched junction bases: 3. This CDR3 is CASSTGLAANTGELFF. Here the CDR3 DNA reads TGTGCCAGCAGTACCGGACTAGCGGCGAACACCGGGGAGCTGTTTTTT. Combining the CDR3 with reference TRBV25-1 and TRBJ2-2 gives the whole variable domain EADIYQTPRYLVIGTGKKITLECSQTMGHDKMYWYQQDPGMELHLIHYSYGVNSTEKGDLSSESTVSRIRTEHFPLTLESARPSHTSQYLCASSTGLAANTGELFFGEGSRLTVL.

V is TRBV19 and J is TRBJ2-3; the D call may be TRBD1 or TRBD2 (5 bases each). V was clipped by 5 bases and J by 1 base, with 13 bases between them. The CDR3 covers 15 residues. The germline CDR1 and CDR2 sequences are LNHDA and SQIVND (reference sequence). The CDR3 nucleotides are TGTGCCAGTAGTGGGGACCTCCCCCGCACAGATACGCAGTATTTT. Its translation is CASSGDLPRTDTQYF.

The chain recombines TRBV12-3 or TRBV12-4 with TRBJ2-1; 8 bases line up with TRBD2. This CDR3 comprises 14 residues. Unmatched junction bases numbered 7, after V lost 6 bases and J lost 6 bases. The chain's CDR3 is CASSPGLEVNEQFF. CDR3 nucleotide sequence: TGTGCCAGCAGCCCGGGACTAGAAGTCAATGAGCAGTTCTTC.

V is TRBV12-3 or TRBV12-4 and J is TRBJ1-1, with a tentative D call TRBD1 (6 bases). This CDR3 contains 15 residues. V was trimmed by 6 bases and J by 1 base, leaving 15 bases between them. CDR3 in DNA: TGTGCCAGCAGCCCCACGGGACATCCGAACACTGAAGCTTTCTTT. Protein product: CASSPTGHPNTEAFF.

This clonotype turned up a few times. The chain has TRBV5-1 and TRBJ2-5, with D perhaps TRBD2 (6 bases). The CDR3 length is 14 residues. Trimming cost V 0 bases and J 5 bases, with 11 bases left between them. Per germline, CDR1 SGHRS and CDR2 YFSETQ. CDR3 DNA: TGCGCCAGCAGCTTGGGCGGAGGGGAGGAGACCCAGTACTTC. Protein: CASSLGGGEETQYF.

This clonotype was seen ten or more times. This chain uses TRBV3-1 with TRBJ2-5, with D perhaps assigned TRBD1 or TRBD2 (5 bases each). Per germline, CDR1 LGHDT and CDR2 YNNKEL (reference sequence). V dropped 3 bases and J dropped 11 bases, with 16 bases sitting between them. The CDR3 length is 13 residues. CDR3 residues: CASSQQGAREQYF. As DNA, the CDR3 is TGTGCCAGCAGCCAGCAAGGGGCAAGGGAGCAGTACTTC.

This clonotype was found many times. This sequence joins TRBV5-1 and TRBJ2-7; D perhaps matches TRBD1 (5 bases). This CDR3 region has 12 residues. Trimming pared 2 bases from V and 4 bases from J, leaving 7 bases between. Germline V CDR1 and CDR2: SGHRS, YFSETQ. The chain's CDR3 is CASSLPGYEQYF. The CDR3 coding sequence is TGCGCCAGCAGCTTACCAGGGTACGAGCAGTACTTC.

As for this clonotype: A much larger clone is a single base away; this may be a read error. This chain joins TRBV20-1 and TRBJ2-5; 7 bases map to TRBD2. The CDR3 length is 12 residues. V shed 4 bases, J shed 11 bases, and the junction held 10 bases outside the gene matches. Per the germline V gene, CDR1 is DFQATT and CDR2 is SNEGSKA (reference sequence). Here the CDR3 reads CSATSGGDGQYF. The CDR3 DNA reads as TGCAGTGCTACGTCGGGAGGCGACGGGCAGTACTTC.

In its sample, this clonotype was seen a few times. This may stem from a read error, because a much larger clone lies one nucleotide away. This chain links TRBV29-1 with TRBJ2-1, with a weak D call TRBD2 (5 bases). V lost 3 bases and J 13 bases, leaving 16 bases between the germline ends. The CDR3 contains 12 residues. CDR1 is SQVTM and CDR2 is ANQGSEA in the germline V gene. The CDR3: CSVDEGRETQFF. Written as DNA, the CDR3 is TGCAGCGTTGATGAGGGAAGGGAGACCCAGTTCTTC.

This clonotype appeared many times. V is TRBV12-5 and J is TRBJ2-1; unclear D gene. Trimming took off 3 bases at V and 7 bases at J, with 7 bases between the two ends. The V gene's germline CDR1 is LGHNT and CDR2 FRNRAP. The CDR3 runs to 12 residues. CDR3 amino acids: CASGFGPNEQFF. In nucleotides, the CDR3 is TGTGCTAGTGGTTTCGGGCCTAATGAGCAGTTCTTC.

This clonotype was seen a handful of times. This chain uses TRBV27 with TRBJ1-2, with a weak D call TRBD1 (6 bases). V was trimmed by 2 bases and J by 8 bases, leaving 15 bases between them. From germline, CDR1 is MNHEY and CDR2 SMNVEV (reference sequence). CDR3 length: 14 residues. CDR3 bases: TGTGCCAGCAGTTTAAAGGCAGGGGTGAAGGGCTACACCTTC. Translating gives CASSLKAGVKGYTF.

The rearrangement links TRBV20-1 to TRBJ2-5; 12 nucleotides align to TRBD2. The end of the DNA aligns better with TRBJ2-7, so the J call may be wrong. Per germline, CDR1 DFQATT and CDR2 SNEGSKA (reference sequence). The CDR3 contains 14 residues. CDR3 DNA sequence: TGCAGTGCAGGAGCTAGCGGGAGGGTGTACGAGCAGTACTTC. Its translation: CSAGASGRVYEQYF.

Here the CDR3 DNA reads TGTGCCAGCAGTCTCCCCCGACTAGCGGGAAACTCCTACGAGCAGTACTTC. As protein: CASSLPRLAGNSYEQYF. The V call is TRBV28, the J call TRBJ2-7; TRBD2 agrees at 11 bases. In germline, CDR1 is MDHEN, CDR2 SYDVKM. The CDR3 length is 17 residues. V dropped 5 bases and J dropped 0; count of bases not matched to a gene: 9. Based on the CDR3 plus reference TRBV28 and TRBJ2-7, the full variable domain is DVKVTQSSRYLVKRTGEKVFLECVQDMDHENMFWYRQDPGLGLRLIYFSYDVKMKEKGDIPEGYSVSREKKERFSLILESASTNQTSMYLCASSLPRLAGNSYEQYFGPGTRLTVT.

This chain joins TRBV7-9 and TRBJ1-1; D is undetermined. This CDR3 spans 13 amino acids. Germline CDR1 reads SEHNR; CDR2 reads FQNEAQ (reference sequence). V gave up 4 bases and J gave up 4 bases, with 10 bases separating them. The CDR3: CASSSGEGTEAFF. The CDR3 region has the DNA TGTGCCAGCAGCTCTGGGGAGGGCACTGAAGCTTTCTTT.

This clonotype was found many times. This chain connects TRBV20-1 to TRBJ2-7; 10 positions agree with TRBD2. In germline, CDR1 is DFQATT, CDR2 SNEGSKA (reference sequence). Trimming at V came to 7 bases and at J to 2 bases, leaving 11 bases not matched to a gene. The CDR3 contains 15 residues. The CDR3 protein is CSVLVSGRMAYEQYF. The DNA for the CDR3 is TGCAGTGTCCTCGTTAGCGGGAGGATGGCCTACGAGCAGTACTTC.

The chain carries TRBV20-1 and TRBJ1-2; D possibly corresponds to TRBD1 (6 bases). The V gene's germline CDR1 is DFQATT and CDR2 SNEGSKA (reference sequence). The CDR3 covers 14 residues. The ends were cut back, 0 bases at V and 3 bases at J, with 11 bases in the middle. The CDR3 region is CSARDREGDYGYTF. The DNA for the CDR3 is TGCAGTGCTAGAGACCGGGAGGGGGACTATGGCTACACCTTC.

This chain connects TRBV12-3 or TRBV12-4 to TRBJ2-6, with D possibly being TRBD2 (5 bases). The germline V and J ends were trimmed by 5 bases and 8 bases, with 13 bases remaining between them. The CDR3 sequence is 14 residues long. The CDR3 nucleotides are TGTGCCAGCAGTCCTCCTCTCGGGACCAACGTCCTGACTTTC. Its protein product is CASSPPLGTNVLTF.

The table lists this clonotype with many counts. V usage is TRBV27 and J usage is TRBJ2-7; 7 nucleotides match TRBD1. The CDR3 has 15 residues. V was pared by 6 bases and J by 0 bases, with 8 bases of the junction left unmatched. Germline V CDR1 and CDR2: MNHEY, SMNVEV (reference sequence). CDR3: CASSLNRGRSYEQYF. CDR3 bases: TGTGCCAGCAGCCTAAACAGGGGCCGCTCCTACGAGCAGTACTTC.

This clonotype has a count of ten or more. The chain couples TRBV6-5 to TRBJ2-5; TRBD2 matches 7 bases. V trimming: 4 bases; J trimming: 2 bases; junction bases outside the gene matches: 1. The germline CDR1 and CDR2 sequences are MNHEY and SVGAGI. The CDR3 totals 13 residues. The CDR3 loop reads CASSWTRQETQYF. The CDR3 nucleotides read TGTGCCAGCAGTTGGACTAGACAAGAGACCCAGTACTTC.

This clonotype was found a few times. The chain is built from TRBV6-5 and TRBJ1-5; D not certain. V was clipped by 2 bases and J by 9 bases, with 14 bases between them. The CDR3 is 14 amino acids. CDR1 is MNHEY, CDR2 SVGAGI, per germline. DNA for the CDR3: TGTGCCAGCAGTTACACGGGCCAAGAGGGGCCCCAGCATTTT. Translating gives CASSYTGQEGPQHF.

This chain joins TRBV6-6 and TRBJ1-2; D remains ambiguous. CDR1 is MNHNY, CDR2 SVGAGI, per germline (reference sequence). Trimming removed 4 bases from V and 5 bases from J, with 11 bases in between. This CDR3 comprises 13 residues. CDR3: CASSSGVPYGYTF. The DNA of the CDR3 is TGTGCCAGCAGTTCCGGGGTCCCGTATGGCTACACCTTC.

This clonotype was picked up many times. The chain employs TRBV4-1 and TRBJ2-3, with TRBD2 as a possible D gene (6 bases). V was cut by 0 bases and J by 4 bases, with 17 bases left in between. Germline V gives CDR1 MGHRA, CDR2 YSYEKL. The CDR3 runs to 17 residues. The CDR3 here is CASSQEGQLTGADTQYF. The CDR3 DNA is TGCGCCAGCAGCCAAGAGGGCCAACTAACGGGAGCAGATACGCAGTATTTT.

In its sample, this clonotype was seen a few times. As DNA, the CDR3 is TGTGCCAGCAGGCTAGGGCGGGACGGGGACACTGAAGCTTTCTTT. Translating it yields CASRLGRDGDTEAFF. The rearrangement links TRBV6-6 to TRBJ1-1, with a tentative D call TRBD1 (5 bases). The CDR3 runs to 15 residues. Germline CDR1 reads MNHNY; CDR2 reads SVGAGI (reference sequence). Trimming stripped 6 bases from V and 3 bases from J, with 17 bases between.

This clonotype was counted at least ten times. J is TRBJ2-1 and V is TRBV20-1; no definite D call. Germline V CDR1 and CDR2: DFQATT, SNEGSKA (reference sequence). The V end was cut by 0 bases, the J end by 2 bases, with 5 bases between. The CDR3 length is 13 residues. The CDR3 here is CSARDSAYNEQFF. The CDR3 bases are TGCAGTGCTAGAGATTCCGCCTACAATGAGCAGTTCTTC.

The V and J genes are TRBV7-3 and TRBJ2-1, with unresolved D. The CDR3 contains 14 residues. CDR1 and CDR2 from the germline V gene are SGHTA and FQGTGA. With 5 bases removed from V and 4 bases from J, the gap between germline ends came to 12 bases. The CDR3 nucleotides are TGTGCCAGCAGCCCCGACTCAACATACAATGAGCAGTTCTTC. Translating it yields CASSPDSTYNEQFF.

Only a few counts were recorded for this clonotype. The chain carries TRBV10-3 and TRBJ2-7; 11 bases align to TRBD1. Germline values: CDR1 ENHRY, CDR2 SYGVKD. The V and J ends lost 0 bases and 4 bases, in that order; junction bases with no gene match: 2. The CDR3 loop spans 15 amino acids. This chain's CDR3 is CAISESGQGAYEQYF. For the CDR3, the DNA is TGTGCCATCAGTGAGTCTGGACAGGGGGCGTACGAGCAGTACTTC.

This clonotype was observed a few times. This chain uses TRBV7-9 with TRBJ1-6; D uncertain. V lost 2 bases and J lost 9, with 8 bases in between. Germline V lookup: CDR1 SEHNR, CDR2 FQNEAQ (reference sequence). This CDR3 has 13 amino acids. The DNA of the CDR3 is TGTGCCAGCAGCTTAATGGATGCTTCACCCCTCCACTTT. The encoded protein is CASSLMDASPLHF.

Concerning this clonotype: One base away lies a much larger clone, so this may be a sequencing read error. The rearrangement joins TRBV6-5 to TRBJ2-3; 9 bases agree with TRBD2. CDR3 length: 15 residues. Germline CDR1 is MNHEY and CDR2 is SVGAGI. The V gene end was trimmed by 6 bases and the J gene end by 8 bases; junction bases not matched to a gene: 12. The CDR3 is CASRPSSGKRFTQYF. The CDR3 DNA is TGTGCCAGCAGGCCCTCTAGCGGGAAAAGGTTTACGCAGTATTTT.